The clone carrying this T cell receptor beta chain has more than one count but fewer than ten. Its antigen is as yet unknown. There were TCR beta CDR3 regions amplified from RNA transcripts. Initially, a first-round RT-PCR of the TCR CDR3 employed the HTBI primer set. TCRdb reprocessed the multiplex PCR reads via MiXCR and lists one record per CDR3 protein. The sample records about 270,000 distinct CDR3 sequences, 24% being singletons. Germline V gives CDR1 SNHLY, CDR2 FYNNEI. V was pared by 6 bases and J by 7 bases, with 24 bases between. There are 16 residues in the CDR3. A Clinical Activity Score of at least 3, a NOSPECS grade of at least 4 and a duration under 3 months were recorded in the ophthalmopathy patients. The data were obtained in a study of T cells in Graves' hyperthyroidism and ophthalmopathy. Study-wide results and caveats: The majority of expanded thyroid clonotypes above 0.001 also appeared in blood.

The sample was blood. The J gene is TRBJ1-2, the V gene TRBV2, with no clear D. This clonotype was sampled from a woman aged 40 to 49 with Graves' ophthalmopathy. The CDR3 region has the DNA TGTGCCAGCAGCGGTATTGCGGTCGGGAGGGAGTTTGGCTACACCTTC. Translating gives CASSGIAVGREFGYTF.